This is a list of T cell receptor beta chains from one sample in a study of blood T cell repertoires in COVID-19. Clones were read by immunoSEQ multiplex PCR, and TCRdb kept only the in-frame ones, dropping some. The table has some 250,000 clones, around 90% seen once; the top ten hold 0.99%. Input material: peripheral blood. All receptors derive from a woman in her thirties or forties who had recovered from COVID-19. Each CDR3 is given without its conserved first and last residue. Rows give clone size only sometimes, using once, few, many, or a class for an expanded clone.

V,J,size,CDR3
TRBV5-8,TRBJ2-1,once,ASSLGGGLVEQF
TRBV5-1,TRBJ2-1,NA,ASSLGLVNSYNEQF
TRBV6-2/TRBV6-3,TRBJ2-1,once,ASSPPGTGWGNEQF
TRBV19,TRBJ1-5,few,ASSIVGTGGNQPQH
TRBV15,TRBJ2-3,NA,ATSRDLVATHTDTQY
TRBV19,TRBJ1-5,few,ASNDRTGNQPQH
TRBV27,TRBJ1-2,few,ASSYAGGAYGYT
TRBV9,TRBJ1-1,NA,ASSAGVGNTEAF
TRBV9,TRBJ2-7,NA,ASSVGGGPTAYEQY
TRBV6-6,TRBJ2-3,once,ASSTGRGTSGRAFGTDTQY